The 9 T cell receptor beta chains given below trace back to one sample, sequenced in a study of technical replicates of blood from several donors. The repertoire was sequenced with immunoSEQ multiplex PCR; TCRdb's copy has only in-frame clones and lacks some. The sample holds 65,000 to 95,000 clones, 93% seen once. The sequencing input was T cells isolated from PBMCs. These receptors all come from a human donor in good health.

The V gene is TRBV6-5, the J gene TRBJ2-1; 10 bases are a match to TRBD2. Germline V gives CDR1 MNHEY, CDR2 SVGAGI. Trimming at V came to 6 bases and at J to 7 bases, leaving 9 bases not matched to a gene. CDR3 length: 15 amino acids. This CDR3 is CASSVSSGGYNEQFF. Written as DNA, the CDR3 is TGTGCCAGCAGCGTCTCTAGCGGGGGTTATAATGAGCAGTTCTTC.

The chain combines TRBV2 with TRBJ1-1; TRBD1 matches 8 bases. With 5 bases clipped from V and 5 bases from J, the junction kept 10 bases outside the gene matches. CDR1 and CDR2 from the germline V gene are SNHLY and FYNNEI. The CDR3 is 15 residues long. The CDR3 reads CASSIAVRTGTEAFF. CDR3 in DNA: TGTGCCAGCAGTATCGCCGTTCGGACAGGGACTGAAGCTTTCTTT.

This chain connects TRBV15 to TRBJ2-3; unclear D gene. CDR3 size: 13 residues. Germline loops: CDR1 LNHNV, CDR2 YYDKDF (reference sequence). The V end was cut by 3 bases, the J end by 4 bases, with 8 bases between. CDR3 sequence: CATSSSSPDTQYF. CDR3 nucleotide sequence: TGTGCCACCAGCAGCAGTAGCCCAGATACGCAGTATTTT.

CDR3 DNA sequence: TGTGCCAGCAGCCCCGGACTACCCACAGATACGCAGTATTTT. Translation gives CASSPGLPTDTQYF. The chain carries TRBV7-9 and TRBJ2-3; maybe TRBD2 (6 bases). Germline V lookup: CDR1 SEHNR, CDR2 FQNEAQ (reference sequence). The V end was cut by 5 bases, the J end by 2 bases, with 11 bases between. The CDR3 extends over 14 amino acids.

V and J are TRBV19 and TRBJ2-1; the match to TRBD2 covers 7 bases. Trimming cost V 0 bases and J 5 bases; bases outside gene matches: 13. CDR1 and CDR2 from the germline V gene are LNHDA and SQIVND (reference sequence). The CDR3 loop spans 18 amino acids. The CDR3 DNA is TGTGCCAGTAGTATAGATCCTCTTGGCGGGGGAAGGGACAATGAGCAGTTCTTC. The encoded protein is CASSIDPLGGGRDNEQFF. Using reference TRBV19 and TRBJ2-1 for the parts outside the CDR3, the full variable domain is DGGITQSPKYLFRKEGQNVTLSCEQNLNHDAMYWYRQDPGQGLRLIYYSQIVNDFQKGDIAEGYSVSREKKESFPLTVTSAQKNPTAFYLCASSIDPLGGGRDNEQFFGPGTRLTVL.

V is TRBV10-1 and J is TRBJ2-1; 9 bases are a match to TRBD2. The V gene's germline CDR1 is WNHNN and CDR2 SYGVQD (reference sequence). The CDR3 is 17 amino acids. V lost 4 bases, J lost 2 bases, and 9 bases stayed unmatched. CDR3 sequence reads: CASSGSRREGTYNEQFF. The CDR3 coding sequence is TGCGCCAGCAGTGGGTCCAGGCGGGAGGGGACCTACAATGAGCAGTTCTTC.

The chain combines TRBV19 with TRBJ1-5, with TRBD1 as a possible D gene (5 bases). There are 13 residues in the CDR3. Germline V gene data show CDR1 as LNHDA and CDR2 as SQIVND (reference sequence). The ends were cut back, 5 bases at V and 7 bases at J, with 12 bases in the middle. CDR3 nucleotides: TGTGCCAGTAGTTCGCAGGGAGGCCAGCCCCAGCATTTT. Protein sequence: CASSSQGGQPQHF.

This chain connects TRBV11-2 to TRBJ1-1; tentative D call: TRBD1 (6 bases). Germline V CDR1 and CDR2: SGHAT, FQNNGV. Between the trimmed V and J ends, which lost 3 bases and 5 bases, there was a span of 13 bases. The length of the CDR3 is 14 residues. CDR3: CASSLEGGGTEAFF. DNA of the CDR3: TGTGCCAGCAGCTTGGAAGGGGGAGGGACTGAAGCTTTCTTT. Complete variable domain (other parts from reference TRBV11-2 and TRBJ1-1): EAGVAQSPRYKIIEKRQSVAFWCNPISGHATLYWYQQILGQGPKLLIQFQNNGVVDDSQLPKDRFSAERLKGVDSTLKIQPAKLEDSAVYLCASSLEGGGTEAFFGQGTRLTVV.

V usage is TRBV27 and J usage is TRBJ1-1; tentatively, D is TRBD1 (6 bases). The V and J ends lost 5 bases and 3 bases respectively, with 13 bases between them. The V gene's germline CDR1 is MNHEY and CDR2 SMNVEV (reference sequence). The CDR3 is 14 amino acids. The CDR3 nucleotides read TGTGCCAGCAGTCGTAGGGGGTCGGACACTGAAGCTTTCTTT. Amino acids: CASSRRGSDTEAFF.